This T cell receptor (beta chain) was sequenced in a study of T cell changes during pregnancy in multiple sclerosis. Repertoires were generated with immunoSEQ multiplex PCR, while TCRdb's copy carries only in-frame clones and drops some. The sample comprises roughly 46,000 clones, 90% to 95% of which are singletons, and approximately 2.2% rests with the top ten. V lost 0 bases and J 5 bases, leaving 9 bases between the germline ends. This CDR3 has 14 residues. The germline gives CDR1 SGHDN, CDR2 FVKESK. This rearrangement joins TRBV14 to TRBJ2-3; D is ambiguous. The material was peripheral blood, obtained in the third trimester of pregnancy. The clonotype was recovered from a female donor with multiple sclerosis, enrolled in a pregnancy study. In nucleotides, the CDR3 is TGTGCCAGCAGCCAAGAAATTGGAGAAGATACGCAGTATTTT. It is translated as CASSQEIGEDTQYF.